There are a few counts of the clone carrying this T cell receptor beta chain. The antigen is not known. The PCR had 60 Vbeta and 13 Jbeta primers. Original methodology: Unique TCR beta chains totaled some 80 million in a later count, with roughly 11 million of them shared. The assay was immunoSEQ multiplex PCR, and TCRdb's table has in-frame clones only and misses some. That table furnishes V, J and clone size, whereas the DNA furnished D and trimming. The table lists some 40,000 clones, 60% to 70% of them singletons. These data are taken from a study of cytomegalovirus exposure and HLA in healthy donors. Study-level background: The roughly 100 million unique TCR beta sequences, from 150 million to 200 million T cells, were found by an earlier analysis. A data release that came early held 75 million to 85 million unique TCRs from HLA-typed donors.

The CDR3 sequence is 15 residues long. V was pared by 1 base and J by 0 bases, with 1 base of the junction left unmatched. Germline loops: CDR1 SGHTA, CDR2 FQGNSA. General study points: CMV serostatus was the only recorded immune exposure for donors.

The sequencing sample was made of PBMCs. V is TRBV7-2 and J is TRBJ2-3; 7 bases match TRBD2. The clonotype comes from a man aged 60 to 75 in good health and CMV-seropositive. The CDR3 DNA follows: TGTGCCAGCAGCTTAGAACTAGCGAGCACAGATACGCAGTATTTT. Residues: CASSLELASTDTQYF.